This T cell receptor beta chain was sequenced for a study of T cell repertoires in cytomegalovirus infection. From the reads, TCRdb called clonotypes with MiXCR, one entry per CDR3 protein. The sample has some 230,000 distinct CDR3 sequences, over 20% seen once. This CDR3 comprises 12 residues. Germline V gene lookup returns CDR1 DFQATT and CDR2 SNEGSKA (reference sequence). Trimming shortened V by 5 bases and J by 7 bases, and 12 bases separated the two germline ends. In this sample, this clonotype turned up a few times. The sequence was collected from a human donor in good health (CMV status not recorded). Some clones in this sample may be carry-over from other donors' samples. The sequenced sample was CD8+ T cells from PBMCs. The genes are TRBV20-1 and TRBJ1-5; D gene ambiguous. For the CDR3, the DNA is TGCAGTGCTGGGGAGGGCCTGCAGCCCCAGCATTTT. Its translation: CSAGEGLQPQHF.